Below, 24 T cell receptor beta chains from the same sample are listed, as sequenced in a study of spatial heterogeneity in lung cancer. The time point denotes: sample taken at primary tumor resection. TCRdb used MiXCR to reprocess the 5' RACE reads, holding one entry per CDR3 protein. The table has under 85,000 distinct CDR3 sequences, 8% seen once. The sample here was PBMCs, taken at surgery. Receptors were obtained from a male donor with early-stage non-small cell lung cancer.

V gene TRBV7-2 combines with J gene TRBJ2-2, with D possibly matching TRBD2 (5 bases). Trimming removed 0 bases from V and 1 base from J, with 9 bases in between. The CDR3 sequence is 16 residues long. Germline CDR1 reads SGHTA; CDR2 reads FQGNSA. The chain's CDR3 is CASSLAGTRNTGELFF. The CDR3 DNA reads as TGTGCCAGCAGCTTAGCGGGCACTAGGAACACCGGGGAGCTGTTTTTT.

This clonotype was recorded many times. The gene calls are TRBV7-7 and TRBJ2-1; D possibly corresponds to TRBD2 (6 bases). The CDR3 has 15 residues. Germline V gene data show CDR1 as SSHAT and CDR2 as FNYEAQ (reference sequence). Trimming removed 5 bases at V and 2 bases at J, with 13 bases between. The CDR3 region is CASSLRDSAYNEQFF. For the CDR3, the DNA is TGTGCCAGCAGCCTGCGGGACTCCGCCTACAATGAGCAGTTCTTC.

This clonotype was counted between two and nine times. CDR3 coding DNA: TGTGCCAGCAGCTTAGGGCTCAACACCGGGGAGCTGTTTTTT. Translation: CASSLGLNTGELFF. The V gene is TRBV7-2, the J gene TRBJ2-2; no clear D gene. The germline gives CDR1 SGHTA, CDR2 FQGNSA. The CDR3 runs 14 residues. With 1 base removed from V and 2 bases from J, the gap between germline ends came to 5 bases. Full variable domain (remainder filled in from reference TRBV7-2 and TRBJ2-2): GAGVSQSPSNKVTEKGKDVELRCDPISGHTALYWYRQSLGQGLEFLIYFQGNSAPDKSGLPSDRFSAERTGGSVSTLTIQRTQQEDSAVYLCASSLGLNTGELFFGEGSRLTVL.

The rearrangement links TRBV9 to TRBJ1-2; 8 bases are a match to TRBD1. Germline CDR1 is SGDLS and CDR2 is YYNGEE. The V segment lost 5 bases and the J segment 8 bases; nucleotides outside the gene matches: 11. The CDR3 length is 14 residues. CDR3 in DNA: TGTGCCAGCAGTCAAACACCAGGGGGCGAGGGCTACACCTTC. The encoded protein is CASSQTPGGEGYTF. Variable domain in full (rest from reference TRBV9 and TRBJ1-2): DSGVTQTPKHLITATGQRVTLRCSPRSGDLSVYWYQQSLDQGLQFLIQYYNGEERAKGNILERFSAQQFPDLHSELNLSSLELGDSALYFCASSQTPGGEGYTFGSGTRLTVV.

This clonotype was observed a handful of times. The genes are TRBV20-1 and TRBJ1-2; D ambiguous. The CDR3 runs 11 residues. CDR1 and CDR2 from the germline V gene are DFQATT and SNEGSKA (reference sequence). Trimming took off 0 bases at V and 4 bases at J, with 3 bases between the two ends. CDR3 bases: TGCAGTGCTAGAGACGGCTATGGCTACACCTTC. This codes for CSARDGYGYTF.

In its sample, this clonotype was seen many times. The chain carries TRBV2 and TRBJ2-1; 7 nucleotides match TRBD2. This CDR3 is 15 amino acids long. Germline lookup yields CDR1 SNHLY and CDR2 FYNNEI. V lost 1 base and J lost 3; bases outside the gene matches: 3. The CDR3 sequence is CASSEEAGSYNEQFF. For the CDR3, the DNA is TGTGCCAGCAGTGAAGAAGCGGGAAGCTACAATGAGCAGTTCTTC.

This clonotype was detected ten times or more. CDR3 DNA: TGTGCCAGCAGTGGGGGGGCTCAGCCCCAGCATTTT. Translating gives CASSGGAQPQHF. The rearrangement links TRBV2 to TRBJ1-5, with a possible D match to TRBD1 (6 bases). The V end lost 4 bases, the J end lost 6 bases, and 7 bases lay between the germline ends. CDR1 is SNHLY, CDR2 FYNNEI, per germline. This CDR3 spans 12 amino acids.

The CDR3 DNA reads as TGCGCCAGCACTGAAGTGAACACTGAAGCTTTCTTT. Amino acids: CASTEVNTEAFF. The chain carries TRBV10-2 and TRBJ1-1; no reliable D call. The CDR3 loop spans 12 amino acids. The germline V gene encodes CDR1 WSHSY and CDR2 SAAADI. V lost 7 bases and J lost 0, with 6 bases in between.

This clonotype was found many times. The chain uses TRBV7-3 and TRBJ1-1; no clear D. Germline V gene data show CDR1 as SGHTA and CDR2 as FQGTGA. V lost 0 bases and J 7 bases, leaving 9 bases between the germline ends. CDR3 length: 13 amino acids. As DNA, the CDR3 is TGTGCCAGCAGCTTAACGATAAGAGGTGAAGCTTTCTTT. This sequence encodes CASSLTIRGEAFF.

This chain connects TRBV7-8 to TRBJ1-1; 10 bases match TRBD1. CDR3 length equals 14 residues. Germline CDR1 SGHVS, CDR2 FQNEAQ. J gave up 12 bases and V 0 bases, and 7 bases lay outside the gene matches. DNA of the CDR3: TGTGCCAGCAGCTTAGCGATAGGACAGGGGGGAACTTTCTTT. As protein: CASSLAIGQGGTFF.

This clonotype was seen ten or more times. The gene calls are TRBV29-1 and TRBJ2-2, with no clear D. Trimming pared 4 bases from V and 0 bases from J, leaving 9 bases between. CDR3 length: 14 residues. Germline V CDR1 and CDR2: SQVTM, ANQGSEA. The DNA of the CDR3 is TGCAGCGTTGCCCCGGGTCCGAACACCGGGGAGCTGTTTTTT. Its protein is CSVAPGPNTGELFF.

This chain joins TRBV11-3 and TRBJ2-5, with a tentative D call TRBD2 (5 bases). CDR1 is SGHNT, CDR2 YENEEA, per germline. The ends were cut back, 5 bases at V and 3 bases at J, with 13 bases in the middle. This CDR3 has 14 residues. The CDR3 DNA is TGTGCCAGCAGCCATTTGGGAGACAAAGAGACCCAGTACTTC. This translates into CASSHLGDKETQYF. Filled out from reference TRBV11-3 and TRBJ2-5, the complete variable domain reads EAGVVQSPRYKIIEKKQPVAFWCNPISGHNTLYWYLQNLGQGPELLIRYENEEAVDDSQLPKDRFSAERLKGVDSTLKIQPAELGDSAVYLCASSHLGDKETQYFGPGTRLLVL.

This clonotype was picked up many times. This chain joins TRBV25-1 and TRBJ1-5; no reliable D call. CDR1 and CDR2 from the germline V gene are MGHDK and SYGVNS. The ends were cut back, 4 bases at V and 10 bases at J, with 11 bases in the middle. This CDR3 has 12 amino acids. Here the CDR3 DNA reads TGTGCCAGCAGTGGGGGTTCGGGACCCCAGCATTTT. As protein: CASSGGSGPQHF. The whole variable domain, remainder taken from reference TRBV25-1 and TRBJ1-5, is EADIYQTPRYLVIGTGKKITLECSQTMGHDKMYWYQQDPGMELHLIHYSYGVNSTEKGDLSSESTVSRIRTEHFPLTLESARPSHTSQYLCASSGGSGPQHFGDGTRLSIL.

This clonotype was recorded a few times. The chain links TRBV27 to TRBJ2-3; 7 nucleotides line up with TRBD1. Germline assignment: CDR1 MNHEY and CDR2 SMNVEV (reference sequence). With 5 bases clipped from V and 3 bases from J, the junction kept 14 bases outside the gene matches. CDR3 length: 17 residues. CDR3 amino acids: CASSPLVTGKGTDTQYF. As DNA, the CDR3 is TGTGCCAGCAGTCCATTAGTGACAGGGAAGGGGACAGATACGCAGTATTTT.

The gene calls are TRBV5-1 and TRBJ2-4; D is undetermined. This CDR3 region has 14 residues. Per the germline V gene, CDR1 is SGHRS and CDR2 is YFSETQ. Trimming left V 0 bases short and J 1 base short, with 5 bases between. CDR3 protein: CASSLAGAKNIQYF. Written as DNA, the CDR3 is TGCGCCAGCAGCTTGGCTGGCGCCAAAAACATTCAGTACTTC.

This clonotype was found a few times. The rearrangement joins TRBV6-5 to TRBJ1-1, with D perhaps TRBD1 (5 bases). Germline values: CDR1 MNHEY, CDR2 SVGAGI. V lost 4 bases, J lost 4 bases, and 13 bases lay in between. There are 14 residues in the CDR3. The CDR3, as DNA: TGTGCCAGCAGTTCCCGTCTCGGGGGCACTGAAGCTTTCTTT. Its translation is CASSSRLGGTEAFF.

The chain joins TRBV5-1 to TRBJ1-1; D remains unclear. CDR3 size: 14 residues. V lost 4 bases and J 1 base, leaving 11 bases between the germline ends. Germline loops: CDR1 SGHRS, CDR2 YFSETQ. CDR3 sequence reads: CASSPLAGNTEAFF. CDR3 DNA sequence: TGCGCCAGCAGCCCCCTGGCGGGGAACACTGAAGCTTTCTTT. Full variable domain (remainder filled in from reference TRBV5-1 and TRBJ1-1): KAGVTQTPRYLIKTRGQQVTLSCSPISGHRSVSWYQQTPGQGLQFLFEYFSETQRNKGNFPGRFSGRQFSNSRSEMNVSTLELGDSALYLCASSPLAGNTEAFFGQGTRLTVV.

This clonotype appeared many times. Germline and junction disagree at one end, which may indicate a read error. This chain joins TRBV5-1 and TRBJ2-7; a weak D match, TRBD2 (6 bases). The germline CDR1 and CDR2 sequences are SGHRS and YFSETQ. The CDR3 is made up of 14 amino acids. CDR3 DNA sequence: TGCGCCAGCAGATTGGCTAGCGCCTCCTACGAGCAGTACTTC. Translated, it gives CASRLASASYEQYF.

The chain uses TRBV6-2 or TRBV6-3 and TRBJ1-5; tentatively, D is TRBD1 (6 bases). CDR1 is MNHEY and CDR2 is SVGEGT in the germline V gene. CDR3 length: 17 residues. V was trimmed by 5 bases and J by 6 bases, leaving 23 bases between them. DNA for the CDR3: TGTGCCAGCAGTACGGGACACGGTAGCGTCGTGGGTCAGCCCCAGCATTTT. This codes for CASSTGHGSVVGQPQHF.

This clonotype has ten or more counts. This chain joins TRBV24-1 and TRBJ2-1; 8 bases agree with TRBD2. Germline V gene lookup returns CDR1 KGHDR and CDR2 SFDVKD. After removal of 5 bases from V and 11 bases from J, the junction contained 10 bases not matched to a gene. The CDR3 spans 14 residues. The CDR3 here is CATSVSSGGFKQFF. In nucleotides, the CDR3 is TGTGCCACCAGTGTATCCTCGGGGGGGTTCAAGCAGTTCTTC.

This clonotype was counted between two and nine times. DNA for the CDR3: TGCGCCAGCAGCCAAGATCAGGTCGGCAGCGGCAATCAGCCCCAGCATTTT. Protein sequence: CASSQDQVGSGNQPQHF. The genes are TRBV4-1 and TRBJ1-5; no clear D gene. This CDR3 region has 17 residues. Trimming shortened V by 0 bases and J by 2 bases, and 14 bases separated the two germline ends. CDR1 and CDR2 (germline): MGHRA, YSYEKL.

This clonotype was recorded many times. This chain connects TRBV5-4 to TRBJ1-2; tentatively, D is TRBD1 (6 bases). V was pared by 0 bases and J by 5 bases, with 8 bases between. The V gene's germline CDR1 is SGHNT and CDR2 YYREEE (reference sequence). This CDR3 has 13 residues. The CDR3 DNA reads TGTGCCAGCAGCTTGGCAGGGGAGTATGGCTACACCTTC. Encoded protein: CASSLAGEYGYTF.

Ten or more counts support this clonotype. V gene TRBV5-1 combines with J gene TRBJ1-1, with 11 nucleotides matching TRBD1. This CDR3 is built from 15 residues. Germline V gives CDR1 SGHRS, CDR2 YFSETQ. V gave up 4 bases and J gave up 0 bases; unmatched junction bases: 2. For the CDR3, the DNA is TGCGCCAGCAGCATGGGACAGGGGGTGAACACTGAAGCTTTCTTT. Its translation is CASSMGQGVNTEAFF. Drawing the rest from reference TRBV5-1 and TRBJ1-1, the complete variable domain is KAGVTQTPRYLIKTRGQQVTLSCSPISGHRSVSWYQQTPGQGLQFLFEYFSETQRNKGNFPGRFSGRQFSNSRSEMNVSTLELGDSALYLCASSMGQGVNTEAFFGQGTRLTVV.

The CDR3 bases are TGTGCCAGCAGTGAGACACGGATCATGAACACTGAAGCTTTCTTT. It encodes CASSETRIMNTEAFF. The chain uses TRBV6-1 and TRBJ1-1; no definite D call. V gave up 3 bases and J gave up 0 bases, with 11 bases separating them. Germline V CDR1 and CDR2: MNHNS, SASEGT. The CDR3 length is 15 residues.